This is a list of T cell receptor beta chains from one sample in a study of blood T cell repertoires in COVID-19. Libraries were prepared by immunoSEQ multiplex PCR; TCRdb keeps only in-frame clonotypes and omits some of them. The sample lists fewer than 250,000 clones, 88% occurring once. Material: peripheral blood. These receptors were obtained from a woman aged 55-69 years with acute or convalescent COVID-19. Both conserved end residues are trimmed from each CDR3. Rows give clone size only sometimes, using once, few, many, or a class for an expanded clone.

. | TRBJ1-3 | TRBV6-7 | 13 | ASSYCGGAGNTIY
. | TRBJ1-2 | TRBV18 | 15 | ASSPRAAGESLRGYT
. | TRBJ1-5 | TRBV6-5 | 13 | ASRRGESSNQPQH
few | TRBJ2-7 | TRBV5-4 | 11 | ASSRGTSDEQY
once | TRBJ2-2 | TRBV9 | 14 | ASSQTSGSITGELF
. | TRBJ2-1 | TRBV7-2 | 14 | ASSPRGSGFYNEQF
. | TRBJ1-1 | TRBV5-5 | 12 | ASSLAEAVRGAF
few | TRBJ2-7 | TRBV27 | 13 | ASSLRQGVGYEQY
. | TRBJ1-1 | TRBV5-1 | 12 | ASSREGALAEAF
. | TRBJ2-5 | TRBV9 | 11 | ASSFGRSETQY
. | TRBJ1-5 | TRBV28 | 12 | ASNQGTGFQPQH
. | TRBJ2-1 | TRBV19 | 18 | ASSIGGSGGTSRSYNEQF
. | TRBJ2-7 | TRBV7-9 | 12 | ASKGGKESYEQY
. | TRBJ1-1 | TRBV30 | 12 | AWKVSNGNTEAF
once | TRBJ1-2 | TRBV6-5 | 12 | ASSYSYRNYGYT
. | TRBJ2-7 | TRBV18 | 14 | ASSPTGPGQGNEQY
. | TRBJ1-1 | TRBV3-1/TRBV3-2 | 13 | ASSQQLARGTEAF
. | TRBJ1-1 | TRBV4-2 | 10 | ASSQDRGGAF
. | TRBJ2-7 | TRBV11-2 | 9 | ASADSLSQY
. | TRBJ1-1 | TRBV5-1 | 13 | ASSLSGDISTEAF
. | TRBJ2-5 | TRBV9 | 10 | ASSPGGATQY
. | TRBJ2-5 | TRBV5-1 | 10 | ASSLRGETQY
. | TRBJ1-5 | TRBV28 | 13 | ASRRPGGENQPQH
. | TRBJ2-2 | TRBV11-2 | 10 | ASSSGAGELF
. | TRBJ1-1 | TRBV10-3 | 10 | AISDTGTEAF
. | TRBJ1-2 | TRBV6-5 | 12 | ASRDRGVNYGYT
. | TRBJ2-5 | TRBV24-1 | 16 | ATSDPPGRRGGAETQY
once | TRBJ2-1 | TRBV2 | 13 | ASSEAGTTYNEQF
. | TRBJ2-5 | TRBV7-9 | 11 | ASRRGPQETQY
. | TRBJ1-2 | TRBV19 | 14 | ASSVGQGLPEWGYT
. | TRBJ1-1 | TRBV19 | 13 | ASSLRPGLGTEAF
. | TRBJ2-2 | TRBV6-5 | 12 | ASSSGQGFGELF
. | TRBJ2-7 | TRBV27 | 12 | ASSLSGSLYEQY
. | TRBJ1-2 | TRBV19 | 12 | ASSRDVGGLGYT
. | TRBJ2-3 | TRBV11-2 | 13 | ASSFSGKSTDTQY
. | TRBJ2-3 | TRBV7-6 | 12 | ATGGGGAIDTQY
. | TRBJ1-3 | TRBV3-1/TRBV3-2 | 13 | ASSQGGGQKNTIY
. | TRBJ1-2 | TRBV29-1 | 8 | SVFIGGYT
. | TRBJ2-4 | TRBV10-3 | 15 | AIAGTSGLLAKNIQY
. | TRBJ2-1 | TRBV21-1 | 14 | ASSTRQGRRSNEQF
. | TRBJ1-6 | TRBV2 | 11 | ATGPDSSSPLH
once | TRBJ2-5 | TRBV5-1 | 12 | ASRLAGGKETQY
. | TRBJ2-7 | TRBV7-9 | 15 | ASSSTLGTGGTYEQY
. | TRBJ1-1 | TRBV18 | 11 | ASSTGGASEAF